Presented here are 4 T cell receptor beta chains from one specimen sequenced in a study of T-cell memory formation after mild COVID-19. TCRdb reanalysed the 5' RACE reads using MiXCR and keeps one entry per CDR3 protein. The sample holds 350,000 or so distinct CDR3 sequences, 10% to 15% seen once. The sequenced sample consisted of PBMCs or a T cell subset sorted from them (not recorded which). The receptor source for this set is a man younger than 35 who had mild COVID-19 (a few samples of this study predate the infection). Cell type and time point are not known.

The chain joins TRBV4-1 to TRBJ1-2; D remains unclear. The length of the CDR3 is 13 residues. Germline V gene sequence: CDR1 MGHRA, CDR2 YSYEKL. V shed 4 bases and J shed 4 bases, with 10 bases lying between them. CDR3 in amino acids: CASSLGAIYGYTF. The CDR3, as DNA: TGCGCCAGCAGCCTGGGAGCGATCTATGGCTACACCTTC.

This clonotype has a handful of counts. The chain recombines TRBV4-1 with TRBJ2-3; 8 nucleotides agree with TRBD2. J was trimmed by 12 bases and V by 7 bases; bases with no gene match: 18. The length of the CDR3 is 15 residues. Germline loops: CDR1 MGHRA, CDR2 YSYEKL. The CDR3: CASTLKVTSGGFQYF. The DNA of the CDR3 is TGCGCCAGCACCCTAAAGGTGACGAGCGGGGGTTTTCAGTATTTT.

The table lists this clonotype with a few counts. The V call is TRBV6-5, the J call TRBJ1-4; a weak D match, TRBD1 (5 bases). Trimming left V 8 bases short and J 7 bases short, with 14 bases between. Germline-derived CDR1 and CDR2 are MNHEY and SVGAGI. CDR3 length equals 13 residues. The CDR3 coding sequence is TGTGCCAGCGGACCGGGGGGGGGTGAAAAACTGTTTTTT. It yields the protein CASGPGGGEKLFF.

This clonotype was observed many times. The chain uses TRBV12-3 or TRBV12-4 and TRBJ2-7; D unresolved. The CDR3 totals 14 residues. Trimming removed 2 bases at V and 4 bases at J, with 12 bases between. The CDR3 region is CASSLLVANYEQYF. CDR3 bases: TGTGCCAGCAGTTTACTCGTGGCCAATTACGAGCAGTACTTC.